This T cell receptor beta chain was captured in a study of T cells in Graves' hyperthyroidism and ophthalmopathy. Study-wide context: Peripheral blood specimens were obtained at initial diagnosis, prior to any treatment.

CDR1 and CDR2 from the germline V gene are SEHNR and FQNEAQ (reference sequence). The V gene lost 4 bases and the J gene lost 2 bases, with 17 bases spanning the gap. The length of the CDR3 is 17 residues. Using RNA transcripts as the source, TCR beta CDR3 regions were amplified. Primed by the HTBI set, a first-round RT-PCR was run on the TCR CDR3. TCRdb called the multiplex PCR reads again in MiXCR, with one record for every CDR3 protein. The sample yields 700,000 to 850,000 distinct CDR3 sequences, roughly a third seen once. Using around 10 ml of fresh peripheral blood, PBMCs were prepared. The TCR sequence derives from a woman aged 40 to 55 with Graves' hyperthyroidism. V usage is TRBV7-9 and J usage is TRBJ2-2, with no clear D. Sequencing used blood. CDR3 DNA sequence: TGTGCCAGCAGCTCCCGTAGGGCAGAAACAAACACCGGGGAGCTGTTTTTT. Translating it yields CASSSRRAETNTGELFF.